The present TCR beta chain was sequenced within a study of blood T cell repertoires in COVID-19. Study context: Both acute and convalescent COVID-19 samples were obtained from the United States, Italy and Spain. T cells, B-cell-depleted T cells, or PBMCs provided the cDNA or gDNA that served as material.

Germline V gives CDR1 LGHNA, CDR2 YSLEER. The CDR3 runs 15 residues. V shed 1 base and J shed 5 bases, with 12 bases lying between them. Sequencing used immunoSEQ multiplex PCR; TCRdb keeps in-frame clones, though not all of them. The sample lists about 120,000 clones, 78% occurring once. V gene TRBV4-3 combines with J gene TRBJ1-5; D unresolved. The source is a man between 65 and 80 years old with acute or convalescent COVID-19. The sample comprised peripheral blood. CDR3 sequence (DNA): TGCGCCAGCAGCCAAGCTTTAGAGCGAGATCAGCCCCAGCATTTT. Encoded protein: CASSQALERDQPQHF.